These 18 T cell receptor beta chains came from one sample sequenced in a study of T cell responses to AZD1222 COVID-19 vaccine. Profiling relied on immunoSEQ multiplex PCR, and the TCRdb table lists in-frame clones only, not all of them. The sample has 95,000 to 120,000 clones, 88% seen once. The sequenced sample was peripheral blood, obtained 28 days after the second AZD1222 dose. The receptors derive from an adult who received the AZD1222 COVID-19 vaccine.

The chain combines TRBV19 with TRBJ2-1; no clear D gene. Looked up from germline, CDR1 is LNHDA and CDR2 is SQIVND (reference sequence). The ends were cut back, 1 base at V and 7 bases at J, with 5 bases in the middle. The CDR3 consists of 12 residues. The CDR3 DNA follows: TGTGCCAGTAGTATAGTAGGGAATGAGCAGTTCTTC. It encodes CASSIVGNEQFF.

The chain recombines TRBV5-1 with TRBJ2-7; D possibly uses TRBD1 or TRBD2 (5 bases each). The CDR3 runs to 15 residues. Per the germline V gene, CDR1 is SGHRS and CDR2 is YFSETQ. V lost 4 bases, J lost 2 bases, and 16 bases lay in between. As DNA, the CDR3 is TGCGCCAGCAGCCTTACCGGGACCCAAACCTACGAGCAGTACTTC. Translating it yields CASSLTGTQTYEQYF.

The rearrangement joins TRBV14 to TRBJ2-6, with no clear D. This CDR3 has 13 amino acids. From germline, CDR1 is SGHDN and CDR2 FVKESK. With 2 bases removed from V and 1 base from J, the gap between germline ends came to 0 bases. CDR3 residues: CASSQSGANVLTF. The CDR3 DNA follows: TGTGCCAGCAGCCAATCTGGGGCCAACGTCCTGACTTTC.

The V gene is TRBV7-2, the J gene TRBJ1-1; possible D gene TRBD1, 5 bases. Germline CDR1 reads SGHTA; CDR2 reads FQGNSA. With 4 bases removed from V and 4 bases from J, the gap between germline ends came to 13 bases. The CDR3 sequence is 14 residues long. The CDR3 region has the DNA TGTGCCAGCAGCTGGGCGGGGCAGACCACTGAAGCTTTCTTT. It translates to CASSWAGQTTEAFF.

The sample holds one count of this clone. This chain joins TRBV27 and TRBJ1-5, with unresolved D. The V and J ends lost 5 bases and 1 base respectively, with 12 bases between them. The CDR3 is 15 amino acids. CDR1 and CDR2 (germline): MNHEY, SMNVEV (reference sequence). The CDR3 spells CASSPSGESNQPQHF. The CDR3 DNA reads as TGTGCCAGCAGTCCCAGTGGGGAGAGCAATCAGCCCCAGCATTTT.

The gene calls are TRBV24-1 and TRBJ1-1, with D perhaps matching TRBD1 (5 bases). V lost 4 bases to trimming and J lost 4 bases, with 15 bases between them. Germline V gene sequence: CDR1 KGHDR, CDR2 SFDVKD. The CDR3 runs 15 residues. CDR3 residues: CATSERGSGVTEAFF. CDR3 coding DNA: TGTGCCACCAGTGAAAGGGGATCTGGGGTCACTGAAGCTTTCTTT.

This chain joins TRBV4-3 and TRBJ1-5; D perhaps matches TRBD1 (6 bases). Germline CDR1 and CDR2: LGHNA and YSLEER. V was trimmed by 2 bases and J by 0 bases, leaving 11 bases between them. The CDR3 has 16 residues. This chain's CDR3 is CASSQRPGDSNQPQHF. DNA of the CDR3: TGCGCCAGCAGCCAAAGGCCAGGGGATAGCAATCAGCCCCAGCATTTT.

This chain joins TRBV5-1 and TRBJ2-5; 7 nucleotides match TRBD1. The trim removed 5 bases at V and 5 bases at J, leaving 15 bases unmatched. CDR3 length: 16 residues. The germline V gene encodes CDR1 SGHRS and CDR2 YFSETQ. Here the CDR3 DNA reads TGCGCCAGCAGTCAATTTGGACAGGTCGAGTGGGAGACCCAGTACTTC. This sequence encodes CASSQFGQVEWETQYF.

DNA for the CDR3: TGTGCCAGTAGGGTTAGCGGGGGGGGAGATACGCAGTATTTT. As protein: CASRVSGGGDTQYF. The gene calls are TRBV19 and TRBJ2-3; 11 nucleotides line up with TRBD2. The CDR3 has 14 residues. The V and J ends lost 6 bases and 5 bases, in that order; junction bases with no gene match: 4. Per the germline V gene, CDR1 is LNHDA and CDR2 is SQIVND (reference sequence). Filled out from reference TRBV19 and TRBJ2-3, the complete variable domain reads DGGITQSPKYLFRKEGQNVTLSCEQNLNHDAMYWYRQDPGQGLRLIYYSQIVNDFQKGDIAEGYSVSREKKESFPLTVTSAQKNPTAFYLCASRVSGGGDTQYFGPGTRLTVL.

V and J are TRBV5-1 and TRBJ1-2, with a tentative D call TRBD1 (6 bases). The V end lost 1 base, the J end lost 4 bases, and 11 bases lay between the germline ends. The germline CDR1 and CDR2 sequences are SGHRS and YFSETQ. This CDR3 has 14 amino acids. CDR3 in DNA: TGCGCCAGCAGCTTGCCGGGGGGCAGCTATGGCTACACCTTC. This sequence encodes CASSLPGGSYGYTF.

The CDR3 sequence: CASSAPGMPDFSGANVLTF. The CDR3 coding sequence is TGTGCCAGCAGCGCCCCGGGGATGCCCGATTTCTCTGGGGCCAACGTCCTGACTTTC. This chain links TRBV28 with TRBJ2-6, with a weak D call TRBD2 (5 bases). The V gene's germline CDR1 is MDHEN and CDR2 SYDVKM. V was pared by 6 bases and J by 0 bases, with 21 bases between. This CDR3 has 19 residues.

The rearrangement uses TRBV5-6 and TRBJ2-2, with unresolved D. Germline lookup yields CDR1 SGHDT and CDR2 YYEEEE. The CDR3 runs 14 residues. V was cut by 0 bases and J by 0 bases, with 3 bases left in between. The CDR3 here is CASSLVPNTGELFF. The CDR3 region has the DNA TGTGCCAGCAGCTTGGTTCCGAACACCGGGGAGCTGTTTTTT.

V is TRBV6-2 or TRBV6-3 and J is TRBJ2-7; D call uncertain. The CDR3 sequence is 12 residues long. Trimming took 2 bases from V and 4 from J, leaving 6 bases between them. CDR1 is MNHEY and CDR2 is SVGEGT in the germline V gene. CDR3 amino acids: CASSYRPYEQYF. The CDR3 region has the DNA TGTGCCAGCAGTTACAGACCTTACGAGCAGTACTTC.

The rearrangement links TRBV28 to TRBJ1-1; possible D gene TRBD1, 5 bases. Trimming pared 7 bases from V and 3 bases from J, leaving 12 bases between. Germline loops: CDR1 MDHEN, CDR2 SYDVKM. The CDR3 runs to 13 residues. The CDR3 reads CASIRGGDTEAFF. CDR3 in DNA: TGTGCCAGCATACGAGGAGGGGACACTGAAGCTTTCTTT.

The chain's CDR3 is CASSLGQGAEAFF. In nucleotides, the CDR3 is TGTGCCAGCAGCCTTGGACAGGGGGCTGAAGCTTTCTTT. This chain uses TRBV7-3 with TRBJ1-1; 10 positions match TRBD1. The germline V gene has CDR1 SGHTA and CDR2 FQGTGA. This CDR3 comprises 13 residues. With V trimmed by 5 bases and J by 6 bases, 3 bases remained unmatched.

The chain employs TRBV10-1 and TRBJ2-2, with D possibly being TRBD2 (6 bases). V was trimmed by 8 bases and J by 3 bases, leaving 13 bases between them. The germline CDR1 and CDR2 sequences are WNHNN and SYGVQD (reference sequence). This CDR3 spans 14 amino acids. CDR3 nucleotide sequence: TGCGCCAGCCGGGACTCTCTCTACACCGGGGAGCTGTTTTTT. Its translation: CASRDSLYTGELFF.

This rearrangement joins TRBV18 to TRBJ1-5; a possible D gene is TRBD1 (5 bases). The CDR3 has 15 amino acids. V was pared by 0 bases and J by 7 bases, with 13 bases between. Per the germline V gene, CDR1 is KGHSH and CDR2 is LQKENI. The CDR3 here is CASSPPTGHGQPQHF. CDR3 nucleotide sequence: TGTGCCAGCTCACCACCTACGGGGCATGGGCAGCCCCAGCATTTT.

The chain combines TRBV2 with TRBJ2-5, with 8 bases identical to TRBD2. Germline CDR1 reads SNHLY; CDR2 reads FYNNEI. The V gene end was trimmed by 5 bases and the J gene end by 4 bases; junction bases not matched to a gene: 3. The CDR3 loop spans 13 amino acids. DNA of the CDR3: TGTGCCAGCAGTCGAGCGGGGGCAGAGACCCAGTACTTC. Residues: CASSRAGAETQYF.